The entry that follows covers one T cell receptor (beta chain) sequence. The antigen is undetermined. The CDR3 totals 14 residues. CDR1 is SEHNR and CDR2 is FQNEAQ in the germline V gene (reference sequence). V lost 7 bases and J 1 base, leaving 12 bases between the germline ends. These data originate in a study of human T cells and chemical hapten exposure. General observations from the study: Expanded TCRs clustered into significantly more large CDR3 similarity groups than controls, the analysis revealed.

The time point is: patch test 2, 6 weeks after DPC sensitization. Treatment in this sample: therapeutic diphenylcyclopropenone sensitization with weekly scalp DPC. In the library, unique molecular identifiers were attached to individual cDNA molecules. TCRdb passed the RACE reads through MiXCR, listing each CDR3 protein once. The table shows about 42,000 distinct CDR3 sequences, with just under 9% occurring only once. The source material was whole blood, sampled in connection with sensitization to the hapten diphenylcyclopropenone (DPC). V gene TRBV7-9 combines with J gene TRBJ2-3; D remains unclear. The sequence derives from a woman aged 40 to 49 with alopecia areata. Some clones in this sample may be carry-over from other donors' samples. CDR3 loop: CASKRDRGTDTQYF. The CDR3 DNA reads as TGTGCCAGCAAAAGGGATCGCGGCACAGATACGCAGTATTTT.